Sequencing of this TCR beta chain was carried out in a study of tumor-infiltrating lymphocytes in localized non-small cell lung cancer. The study, taken as a whole, reports: Not all patients were TCR sequenced, owing to tissue quantity.

About this clone: Its antigen is not known.

Assay used: immunoSEQ multiplex PCR; TCRdb lists only in-frame clones, some missing. The table records tens of thousands of clones, approximately 83% of them present only once. The germline V gene has CDR1 SGDLS and CDR2 YYNGEE. The CDR3 runs 15 residues. Germline trimming cut 3 bases from V and 4 bases from J; bases unmatched to any gene: 9. The rearrangement joins TRBV9 to TRBJ1-1, with 7 positions matching TRBD1. Material: lung tumor tissue. This TCR derives from a human donor with non-small cell lung cancer. The CDR3 sequence is CASSAAGGRLTEAFF. The CDR3 DNA sequence: TGTGCCAGCAGCGCCGCAGGGGGGAGGCTCACTGAAGCTTTCTTT.